A single sample is the source of the 27 T cell receptor beta chains below, sequenced in a study of blood T cell repertoires in COVID-19. TCRdb's copy holds only in-frame clones and misses some; the assay was immunoSEQ multiplex PCR. Among approximately 60,000 clones listed, 70% to 85% were seen once. Sequencing input: peripheral blood. The origin of the receptors is a man aged 55 to 69 with acute or convalescent COVID-19.

V gene TRBV3-1 (or the pseudogene TRBV3-2) combines with J gene TRBJ1-1; weak D call: TRBD1 (6 bases). Trimming took 6 bases from V and 4 from J, leaving 15 bases between them. The V gene's germline CDR1 is LGHDT and CDR2 YNNKEL (reference sequence). The CDR3 extends over 14 amino acids. The CDR3 sequence: CASRMGGGFTEAFF. The CDR3 DNA is TGTGCCAGCAGGATGGGAGGGGGATTCACTGAAGCTTTCTTT.

DNA of the CDR3: TGTGCCAGTAGTATGTCGACTGGCGGGGGCCAAAATGAGCAGTTCTTC. Translated, it gives CASSMSTGGGQNEQFF. The V and J genes are TRBV19 and TRBJ2-1; D may be TRBD2 (7 bases). This CDR3 spans 16 amino acids. Germline assignment: CDR1 LNHDA and CDR2 SQIVND (reference sequence). V lost 3 bases to trimming and J lost 7 bases, with 19 bases between them.

The chain carries TRBV11-1 and TRBJ2-1, with 11 bases matching TRBD2. This CDR3 comprises 16 residues. The germline V gene has CDR1 SGHAT and CDR2 FQDESV (reference sequence). Unmatched junction bases numbered 7, after V lost 5 bases and J lost 4 bases. The CDR3 reads CASSTGTSGMYNEQFF. In DNA form, the CDR3 reads TGTGCCAGCAGCACCGGGACTAGCGGAATGTACAATGAGCAGTTCTTC. The full variable domain, completed using reference TRBV11-1 and TRBJ2-1, is EAEVAQSPRYKITEKSQAVAFWCDPISGHATLYWYRQILGQGPELLVQFQDESVVDDSQLPKDRFSAERLKGVDSTLKIQPAELGDSAMYLCASSTGTSGMYNEQFFGPGTRLTVL.

This chain joins TRBV5-1 and TRBJ2-1, with D possibly TRBD2 on 5 matching bases. This CDR3 contains 16 residues. Germline V gene data show CDR1 as SGHRS and CDR2 as YFSETQ. Deletions cut 4 bases from V and 2 bases from J, with 16 bases between. As DNA, the CDR3 is TGCGCCAGCAGCCCCAGGACTGGAGGAACCTACAATGAGCAGTTCTTC. Translation: CASSPRTGGTYNEQFF.

This chain uses TRBV29-1 with TRBJ2-1; weak D call: TRBD2 (6 bases). This CDR3 has 14 amino acids. The germline V gene has CDR1 SQVTM and CDR2 ANQGSEA. Deletions cut 7 bases from V and 4 bases from J, with 17 bases between. The CDR3 nucleotides are TGCAGCGCGTCGACTAGTCCCCCTTACAATGAGCAGTTCTTC. It specifies CSASTSPPYNEQFF.

The V and J genes are TRBV6-5 and TRBJ2-3; 9 positions match TRBD1. Losses at the gene ends were 10 bases for V and 3 bases for J; bases not matched to a gene: 5. CDR1 is MNHEY and CDR2 is SVGAGI in the germline V gene. The CDR3 is made up of 13 amino acids. The CDR3 is CATNRGLTDTQYF. For the CDR3, the DNA is TGTGCCACCAACAGGGGGCTGACAGATACGCAGTATTTT.

About this clone: The sample holds other DNA sequences that translate to the same CDR3. The V call is TRBV24-1, the J call TRBJ1-5; TRBD1 matches 8 bases. Germline trimming cut 3 bases from V and 1 base from J; bases unmatched to any gene: 4. The CDR3 spans 16 residues. Germline CDR1 reads KGHDR; CDR2 reads SFDVKD. CDR3 loop: CATSDPGTGSNQPQHF. The CDR3 DNA reads as TGTGCCACCAGTGATCCCGGGACAGGAAGCAATCAGCCCCAGCATTTT.

The chain is built from TRBV28 and TRBJ2-7; 9 positions match TRBD2. V lost 6 bases and J lost 6; bases outside the gene matches: 12. Germline V lookup: CDR1 MDHEN, CDR2 SYDVKM. CDR3 length equals 15 residues. For the CDR3, the DNA is TGTGCCAGCAGACCTAACTATAGCGGGAGTGGCGAGCAGTACTTC. Protein: CASRPNYSGSGEQYF.

Only a few counts were recorded for this clone. The rearrangement uses TRBV30 and TRBJ2-1; D remains ambiguous. Trimming pared 0 bases from V and 4 bases from J, leaving 7 bases between. The V gene's germline CDR1 is GTSNPN and CDR2 SVGIG (reference sequence). This CDR3 spans 13 amino acids. The CDR3 loop reads CAWSVLGYNEQFF. CDR3 DNA: TGTGCCTGGAGTGTACTTGGTTACAATGAGCAGTTCTTC.

This clone has only one observation. The CDR3 here is CASSVGLAGHLRDNEQFF. DNA of the CDR3: TGTGCCAGTAGTGTGGGACTAGCGGGCCACCTTCGCGACAATGAGCAGTTCTTC. V usage is TRBV19 and J usage is TRBJ2-1; 12 nucleotides align to TRBD2. Germline CDR1 LNHDA, CDR2 SQIVND (reference sequence). The CDR3 extends over 18 amino acids. The V and J ends lost 5 bases and 5 bases, in that order; junction bases with no gene match: 13.

The chain joins TRBV28 to TRBJ2-5; weak D call: TRBD2 (6 bases). Germline V CDR1 and CDR2: MDHEN, SYDVKM. Trimming removed 2 bases from V and 7 bases from J, with 11 bases in between. This CDR3 contains 13 residues. CDR3 in amino acids: CASSLGGQGTQYF. CDR3 nucleotides: TGTGCCAGCAGTTTAGGAGGGCAGGGGACCCAGTACTTC.

The CDR3 is CASSAGYKLNTEAFF. CDR3 nucleotides: TGTGCCAGCAGCGCAGGGTACAAGCTGAACACTGAAGCTTTCTTT. The chain uses TRBV28 and TRBJ1-1; tentatively, D is TRBD1 (5 bases). The CDR3 runs 15 residues. CDR1 is MDHEN and CDR2 is SYDVKM in the germline V gene. The V and J ends lost 6 bases and 0 bases respectively, with 14 bases between them.

The chain carries TRBV11-2 and TRBJ2-1, with a tentative D call TRBD2 (6 bases). The V end lost 5 bases, the J end lost 1 base, and 12 bases lay between the germline ends. The CDR3 loop spans 15 amino acids. Germline assignment: CDR1 SGHAT and CDR2 FQNNGV. DNA of the CDR3: TGTGCCAGCAGCAAAACTAGCCTTTCCTACAATGAGCAGTTCTTC. This translates into CASSKTSLSYNEQFF.

The J gene is TRBJ1-3, the V gene TRBV19; no definite D call. Germline values: CDR1 LNHDA, CDR2 SQIVND (reference sequence). The CDR3 is 17 amino acids. The V and J ends lost 5 bases and 0 bases respectively, with 17 bases between them. CDR3 in amino acids: CASSPAPGSYSGNTIYF. The CDR3 DNA sequence: TGTGCCAGTAGTCCAGCCCCGGGGTCCTACTCTGGAAACACCATATATTTT. The whole variable domain, filled in from reference TRBV19 and TRBJ1-3, reads DGGITQSPKYLFRKEGQNVTLSCEQNLNHDAMYWYRQDPGQGLRLIYYSQIVNDFQKGDIAEGYSVSREKKESFPLTVTSAQKNPTAFYLCASSPAPGSYSGNTIYFGEGSWLTVV.

This chain connects TRBV2 to TRBJ2-5; maybe TRBD2 (7 bases). This CDR3 is 14 amino acids long. The ends were cut back, 10 bases at V and 2 bases at J, with 17 bases in the middle. Germline V gene sequence: CDR1 SNHLY, CDR2 FYNNEI. CDR3: CATQRGGGQETQYF. Written as DNA, the CDR3 is TGTGCCACCCAGCGAGGGGGGGGGCAAGAGACCCAGTACTTC.

This clone was recorded a few times. This chain joins TRBV29-1 and TRBJ2-7, with 7 bases fitting TRBD1. Germline-derived CDR1 and CDR2 are SQVTM and ANQGSEA. There are 16 residues in the CDR3. V lost 5 bases, J lost 5 bases, and 18 bases stayed unmatched. The CDR3 DNA reads as TGCAGCGTTAACCCATCTGACAGGGCGAGTCAAAACGAGCAGTACTTC. Translation: CSVNPSDRASQNEQYF.

This clone showed up just once. This rearrangement joins TRBV30 to TRBJ1-5; the match to TRBD1 covers 11 bases. Germline CDR1 reads GTSNPN; CDR2 reads SVGIG (reference sequence). The CDR3 covers 15 residues. V lost 3 bases to trimming and J lost 5 bases; unmatched junction nucleotides: 6. This CDR3 is CAWSAGTGGDQPQHF. CDR3 DNA sequence: TGTGCCTGGAGCGCGGGGACAGGGGGGGATCAGCCCCAGCATTTT.

The chain joins TRBV11-2 to TRBJ2-3; TRBD2 matches at 8 bases. Germline CDR1 is SGHAT and CDR2 is FQNNGV. Trimming cost V 5 bases and J 0 bases; bases outside gene matches: 13. This CDR3 has 18 residues. The CDR3 sequence: CASSKKREAGVSTDTQYF. CDR3 DNA sequence: TGTGCCAGCAGCAAAAAAAGGGAAGCGGGGGTTAGCACAGATACGCAGTATTTT.

This chain links TRBV11-3 with TRBJ1-1; perhaps TRBD1 as D (5 bases). The germline gives CDR1 SGHNT, CDR2 YENEEA. The CDR3 length is 15 residues. The V and J ends lost 0 bases and 0 bases respectively, with 8 bases between them. Written as DNA, the CDR3 is TGTGCCAGCAGCTTAGATACGGACATGAACACTGAAGCTTTCTTT. Translated: CASSLDTDMNTEAFF.

The gene calls are TRBV28 and TRBJ1-2; D gene uncertain. CDR3 length equals 13 residues. Deletions cut 1 base from V and 2 bases from J, with 5 bases between. Germline V gives CDR1 MDHEN, CDR2 SYDVKM. CDR3 coding DNA: TGTGCCAGCAGTTTATCGGGGAACTATGGCTACACCTTC. The encoded protein is CASSLSGNYGYTF.

The chain recombines TRBV27 with TRBJ2-2; perhaps TRBD2 as D (7 bases). V shed 4 bases and J shed 4 bases, with 13 bases lying between them. The CDR3 totals 15 residues. Looked up from germline, CDR1 is MNHEY and CDR2 is SMNVEV (reference sequence). The CDR3 DNA sequence: TGTGCCAGCAGTTCCCTAGGGGGGGTCACCGGGGAGCTGTTTTTT. Translating gives CASSSLGGVTGELFF.

The chain recombines TRBV4-1 with TRBJ2-7; 8 bases are shared with TRBD1. Germline lookup yields CDR1 MGHRA and CDR2 YSYEKL. The junction had 16 bases not matched to a gene; V was cut back by 4 bases and J by 5 bases. The CDR3 is made up of 17 amino acids. The CDR3 sequence: CASSLFPITDRGDEQYF. CDR3 coding DNA: TGCGCCAGCAGCCTTTTCCCAATTACAGACAGGGGCGACGAGCAGTACTTC.

The count of this clone is one. V is TRBV5-1 and J is TRBJ2-7; possibly TRBD2 for D (6 bases). V dropped 4 bases and J dropped 1 base, with 18 bases sitting between them. Germline loops: CDR1 SGHRS, CDR2 YFSETQ. The CDR3 spans 16 residues. Here the CDR3 reads CASSPKSVGGSYEQYF. DNA of the CDR3: TGCGCCAGCAGCCCTAAATCAGTGGGGGGATCCTACGAGCAGTACTTC. Filled out from reference TRBV5-1 and TRBJ2-7, the complete variable domain reads KAGVTQTPRYLIKTRGQQVTLSCSPISGHRSVSWYQQTPGQGLQFLFEYFSETQRNKGNFPGRFSGRQFSNSRSEMNVSTLELGDSALYLCASSPKSVGGSYEQYFGPGTRLTVT.

The gene calls are TRBV7-6 and TRBJ1-5; 7 bases are a match to TRBD1. Germline trimming cut 5 bases from V and 2 bases from J; bases unmatched to any gene: 0. Germline loops: CDR1 SGHVS, CDR2 FNYEAQ. CDR3 length: 13 residues. The CDR3 nucleotides read TGTGCCAGCAGCGACAGGGGCAATCAGCCCCAGCATTTT. This translates into CASSDRGNQPQHF.

J is TRBJ1-1 and V is TRBV11-2; D might be TRBD1 (6 bases). Germline-derived CDR1 and CDR2 are SGHAT and FQNNGV. V was trimmed by 4 bases and J by 9 bases, leaving 12 bases between them. This CDR3 has 12 amino acids. The CDR3 protein is CASSSRTVQAFF. CDR3 DNA sequence: TGTGCCAGCAGCTCCAGGACAGTTCAAGCTTTCTTT. The full variable domain, with the rest looked up from reference TRBV11-2 and TRBJ1-1, is EAGVAQSPRYKIIEKRQSVAFWCNPISGHATLYWYQQILGQGPKLLIQFQNNGVVDDSQLPKDRFSAERLKGVDSTLKIQPAKLEDSAVYLCASSSRTVQAFFGQGTRLTVV.

The chain employs TRBV20-1 and TRBJ2-5; the D is unclear. Germline V gives CDR1 DFQATT, CDR2 SNEGSKA (reference sequence). This CDR3 contains 10 residues. V lost 6 bases and J lost 4, with 6 bases in between. CDR3 sequence (DNA): TGCAGTGCAGCTGGAGAGACCCAGTACTTC. This encodes CSAAGETQYF.

The genes are TRBV4-2 and TRBJ2-2; the match to TRBD1 covers 10 bases. V shed 6 bases and J 3 bases; nucleotides not matched to a gene: 1. In germline, CDR1 is LGHNA, CDR2 YNFKEQ. This CDR3 region has 14 residues. The CDR3: CASSGQGDTGELFF. For the CDR3, the DNA is TGTGCCAGCAGTGGACAGGGGGACACCGGGGAGCTGTTTTTT.